The T cell receptor (beta chain) described here comes from a study of identifying expanded T cells in peripheral blood. This clone was picked up many times. CDR3 length: 11 amino acids. The V and J ends lost 5 bases and 9 bases respectively, with 8 bases between them. Germline CDR1 LGHNA, CDR2 YSLEER. Profiled with immunoSEQ multiplex PCR; TCRdb holds only in-frame clones, not every one. This table has 90,000 or so clones, 70% to 90% appearing once. The sequenced material came from blood. This TCR came from a person aged 18 to 75 in good health. The chain joins TRBV4-3 to TRBJ2-1; tentatively, D is TRBD1 (6 bases). The CDR3 loop is CASSTGFEQFF. CDR3 sequence (DNA): TGCGCCAGCAGCACAGGGTTTGAGCAGTTCTTC.